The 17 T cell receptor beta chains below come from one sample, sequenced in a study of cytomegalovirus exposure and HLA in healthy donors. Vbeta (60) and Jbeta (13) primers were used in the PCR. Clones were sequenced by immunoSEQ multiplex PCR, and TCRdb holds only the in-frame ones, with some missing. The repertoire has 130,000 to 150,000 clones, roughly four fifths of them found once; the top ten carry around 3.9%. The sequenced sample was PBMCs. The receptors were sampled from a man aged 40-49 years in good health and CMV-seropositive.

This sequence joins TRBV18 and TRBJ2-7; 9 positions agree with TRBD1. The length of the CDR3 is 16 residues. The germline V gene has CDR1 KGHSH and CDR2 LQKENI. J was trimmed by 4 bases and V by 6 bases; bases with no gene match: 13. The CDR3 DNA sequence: TGTGCCAGCTCGCTTGTCGCCGGGACAGGGAGATACGAGCAGTACTTC. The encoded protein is CASSLVAGTGRYEQYF.

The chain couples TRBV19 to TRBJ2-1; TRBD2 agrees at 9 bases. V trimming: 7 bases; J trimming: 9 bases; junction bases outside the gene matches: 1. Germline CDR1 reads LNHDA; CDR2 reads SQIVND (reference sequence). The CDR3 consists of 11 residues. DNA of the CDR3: TGTGCCAGTACGACTAGCGGTGAGCAGTTCTTC. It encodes CASTTSGEQFF.

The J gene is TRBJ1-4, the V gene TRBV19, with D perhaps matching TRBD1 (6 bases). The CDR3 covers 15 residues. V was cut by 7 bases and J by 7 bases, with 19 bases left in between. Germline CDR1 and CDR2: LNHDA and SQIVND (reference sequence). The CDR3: CASTRPGVVGEKLFF. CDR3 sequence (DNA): TGTGCCAGTACCCGACCAGGGGTAGTAGGTGAAAAACTGTTTTTT.

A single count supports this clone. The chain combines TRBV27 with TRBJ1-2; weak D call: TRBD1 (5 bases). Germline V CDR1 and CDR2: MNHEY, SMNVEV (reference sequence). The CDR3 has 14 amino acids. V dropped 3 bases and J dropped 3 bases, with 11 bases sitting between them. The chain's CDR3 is CASSLRRDYYGYTF. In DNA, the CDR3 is TGTGCCAGCAGTTTGCGAAGGGACTACTATGGCTACACCTTC.

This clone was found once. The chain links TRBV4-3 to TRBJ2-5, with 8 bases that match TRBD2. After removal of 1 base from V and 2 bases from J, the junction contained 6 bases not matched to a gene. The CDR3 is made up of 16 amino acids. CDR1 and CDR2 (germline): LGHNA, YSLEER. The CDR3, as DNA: TGCGCCAGCAGCCAAGCGGGAGGGGGGACACAAGAGACCCAGTACTTC. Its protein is CASSQAGGGTQETQYF.

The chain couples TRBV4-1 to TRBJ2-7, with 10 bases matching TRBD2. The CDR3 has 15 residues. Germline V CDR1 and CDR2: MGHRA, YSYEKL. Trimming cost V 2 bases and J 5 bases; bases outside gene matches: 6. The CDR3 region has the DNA TGCGCCAGCAGCCAACCTAGCGGGGGTACGGACGAGCAGTACTTC. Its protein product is CASSQPSGGTDEQYF.

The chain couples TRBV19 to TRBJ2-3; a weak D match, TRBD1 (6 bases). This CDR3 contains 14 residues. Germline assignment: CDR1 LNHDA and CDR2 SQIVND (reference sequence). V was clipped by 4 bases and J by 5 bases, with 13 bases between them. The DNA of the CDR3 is TGTGCCAGTAGTAACTTACAGGGCATAGATACGCAGTATTTT. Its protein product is CASSNLQGIDTQYF.

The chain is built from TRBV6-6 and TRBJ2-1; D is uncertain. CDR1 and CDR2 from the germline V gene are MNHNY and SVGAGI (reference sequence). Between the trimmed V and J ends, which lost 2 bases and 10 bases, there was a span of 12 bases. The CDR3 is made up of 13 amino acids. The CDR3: CASSYAGHREQFF. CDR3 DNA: TGTGCCAGCAGTTACGCAGGCCACCGGGAGCAGTTCTTC.

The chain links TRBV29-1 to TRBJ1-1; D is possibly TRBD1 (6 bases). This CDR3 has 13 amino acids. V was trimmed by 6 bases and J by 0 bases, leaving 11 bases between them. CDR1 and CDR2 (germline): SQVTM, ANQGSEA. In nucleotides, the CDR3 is TGCAGCGTATCGGACAGCCTGAACACTGAAGCTTTCTTT. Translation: CSVSDSLNTEAFF.

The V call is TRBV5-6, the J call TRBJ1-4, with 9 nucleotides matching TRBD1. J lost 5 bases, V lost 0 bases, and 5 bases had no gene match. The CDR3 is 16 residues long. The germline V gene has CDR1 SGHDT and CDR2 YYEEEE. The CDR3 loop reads CASSLGPGTGNEKLFF. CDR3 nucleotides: TGTGCCAGCAGCTTGGGGCCCGGGACAGGGAATGAAAAACTGTTTTTT.

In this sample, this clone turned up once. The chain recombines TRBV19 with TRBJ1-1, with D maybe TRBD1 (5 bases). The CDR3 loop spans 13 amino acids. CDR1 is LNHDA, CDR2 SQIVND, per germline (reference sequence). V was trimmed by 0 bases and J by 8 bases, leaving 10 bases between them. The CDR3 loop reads CASSIDRQKEAFF. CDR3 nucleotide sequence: TGTGCCAGTAGTATAGATCGACAGAAAGAAGCTTTCTTT. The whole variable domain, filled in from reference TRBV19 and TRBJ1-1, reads DGGITQSPKYLFRKEGQNVTLSCEQNLNHDAMYWYRQDPGQGLRLIYYSQIVNDFQKGDIAEGYSVSREKKESFPLTVTSAQKNPTAFYLCASSIDRQKEAFFGQGTRLTVV.

The CDR3 bases are TGTGCCAGCAGCTTGGGACAGGGGGCGATCTATGGCTACACCTTC. This gives the protein CASSLGQGAIYGYTF. The V call is TRBV7-9, the J call TRBJ1-2, with 12 bases fitting TRBD1. There are 15 residues in the CDR3. CDR1 SEHNR and CDR2 FQNEAQ come from the germline V gene (reference sequence). V was clipped by 3 bases and J by 4 bases; unmatched bases: 3.

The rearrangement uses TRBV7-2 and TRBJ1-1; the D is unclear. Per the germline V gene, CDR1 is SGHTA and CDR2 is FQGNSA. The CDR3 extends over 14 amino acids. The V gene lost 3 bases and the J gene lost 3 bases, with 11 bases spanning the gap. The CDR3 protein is CASSFSGQYTEAFF. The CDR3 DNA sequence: TGTGCCAGCAGCTTCAGCGGGCAGTACACTGAAGCTTTCTTT.

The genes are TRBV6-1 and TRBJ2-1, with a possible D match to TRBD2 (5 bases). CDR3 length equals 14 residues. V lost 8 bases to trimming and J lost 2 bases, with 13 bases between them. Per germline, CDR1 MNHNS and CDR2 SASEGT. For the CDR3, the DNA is TGTGCCAGCGATACTAGTAGGCCCTACAATGAGCAGTTCTTC. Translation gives CASDTSRPYNEQFF.

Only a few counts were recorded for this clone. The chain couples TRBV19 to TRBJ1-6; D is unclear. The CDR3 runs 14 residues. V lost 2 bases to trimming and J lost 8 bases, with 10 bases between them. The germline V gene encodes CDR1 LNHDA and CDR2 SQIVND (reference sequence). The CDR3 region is CASSILGIDSPLHF. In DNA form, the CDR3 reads TGTGCCAGTAGTATATTGGGCATCGATTCACCCCTCCACTTT.

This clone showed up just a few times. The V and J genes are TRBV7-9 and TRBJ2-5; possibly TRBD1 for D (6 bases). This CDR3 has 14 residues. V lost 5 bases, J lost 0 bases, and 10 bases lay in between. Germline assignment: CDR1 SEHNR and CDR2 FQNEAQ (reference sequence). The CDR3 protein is CASSTGQYQETQYF. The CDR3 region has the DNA TGTGCCAGCAGCACCGGACAGTACCAAGAGACCCAGTACTTC.

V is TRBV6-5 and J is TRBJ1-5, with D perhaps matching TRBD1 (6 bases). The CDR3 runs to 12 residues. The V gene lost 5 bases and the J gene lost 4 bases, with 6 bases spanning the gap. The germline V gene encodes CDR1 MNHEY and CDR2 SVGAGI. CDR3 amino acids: CASSDRNQPQHF. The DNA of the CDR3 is TGTGCCAGCAGTGACAGGAATCAGCCCCAGCATTTT.